The next 16 T cell receptor beta chains were all read from a single sample in a study of shared clonotypes between healthy human individuals. Sequencing was performed with immunoSEQ multiplex PCR; in TCRdb, only in-frame clones are kept and a portion is missing. Here the sample spans approximately 2.5 million clones, just over 90% being singletons. Sequencing was done on a sample of naive CD4+ T cells sorted from blood. Stated subset: CD45RA+ positively selected. All receptors come from a man between 18 and 35 years old in good health.

To note about this clone: Distinct nucleotide sequences in the sample also encode this CDR3. The chain has TRBV27 and TRBJ2-3; a weak D match, TRBD2 (5 bases). The V end lost 5 bases, the J end lost 0 bases, and 9 bases lay between the germline ends. The CDR3 covers 14 residues. CDR1 and CDR2 from the germline V gene are MNHEY and SMNVEV (reference sequence). DNA for the CDR3: TGTGCCAGCAGTCCAGGACTTAGCACAGATACGCAGTATTTT. Translating it yields CASSPGLSTDTQYF.

The V call is TRBV2, the J call TRBJ1-2; 10 bases align to TRBD1. V shed 5 bases and J 6 bases; nucleotides not matched to a gene: 3. Germline V gene data show CDR1 as SNHLY and CDR2 as FYNNEI. This CDR3 is built from 13 residues. The CDR3 loop is CASSWTGGDGYTF. The CDR3 DNA sequence: TGTGCCAGCAGTTGGACAGGGGGTGATGGCTACACCTTC.

The chain couples TRBV5-4 to TRBJ1-3; D perhaps matches TRBD1 (6 bases). Germline V gene sequence: CDR1 SGHNT, CDR2 YYREEE (reference sequence). The CDR3 sequence is 15 residues long. V was pared by 0 bases and J by 4 bases, with 11 bases between. The CDR3: CASSLVGTPGNTIYF. The CDR3 coding sequence is TGTGCCAGCAGCTTGGTAGGGACACCAGGAAACACCATATATTTT. Looking up the rest from reference TRBV5-4 and TRBJ1-3 gives the full variable domain: ETGVTQSPTHLIKTRGQQVTLRCSSQSGHNTVSWYQQALGQGPQFIFQYYREEENGRGNFPPRFSGLQFPNYSSELNVNALELDDSALYLCASSLVGTPGNTIYFGEGSWLTVV.

Note on this clone: Other DNA sequences in the sample encode the same CDR3. The chain employs TRBV7-2 and TRBJ2-1; D is ambiguous. The CDR3 is 15 residues long. Germline V gene sequence: CDR1 SGHTA, CDR2 FQGNSA. Trimming took 0 bases from V and 0 from J, leaving 6 bases between them. The CDR3 spells CASSLAGSSYNEQFF. As DNA, the CDR3 is TGTGCCAGCAGCTTAGCTGGAAGCTCCTACAATGAGCAGTTCTTC. Full variable domain (remainder filled in from reference TRBV7-2 and TRBJ2-1): GAGVSQSPSNKVTEKGKDVELRCDPISGHTALYWYRQSLGQGLEFLIYFQGNSAPDKSGLPSDRFSAERTGGSVSTLTIQRTQQEDSAVYLCASSLAGSSYNEQFFGPGTRLTVL.

In its sample, this clone was seen a few times. This chain connects TRBV5-4 to TRBJ1-6; 9 positions agree with TRBD1. The V segment lost 3 bases and the J segment 5 bases; nucleotides outside the gene matches: 3. The CDR3 length is 15 residues. CDR1 is SGHNT and CDR2 is YYREEE in the germline V gene (reference sequence). The DNA of the CDR3 is TGTGCCAGCAGCTGGAGGACAGGGGATAATTCACCCCTCCACTTT. Its protein product is CASSWRTGDNSPLHF.

Concerning this clone itself: Distinct nucleotide sequences in the sample also encode this CDR3. This chain joins TRBV9 and TRBJ1-3; the D gene is possibly TRBD1 (6 bases). Germline V CDR1 and CDR2: SGDLS, YYNGEE. The CDR3 is 14 amino acids. The V gene lost 0 bases and the J gene lost 4 bases, with 8 bases spanning the gap. The CDR3 sequence: CASSVGTGGNTIYF. In DNA form, the CDR3 reads TGTGCCAGCAGCGTAGGAACAGGGGGAAACACCATATATTTT.

This clone was recorded once. This chain connects TRBV7-2 to TRBJ2-7; 9 bases map to TRBD2. This CDR3 comprises 17 residues. Germline V gives CDR1 SGHTA, CDR2 FQGNSA. The J segment lost 4 bases and the V segment lost 5 bases, leaving 15 bases of the junction unmatched. CDR3 amino acids: CASSPGLAGLTGYEQYF. CDR3 coding DNA: TGTGCCAGCAGCCCGGGGCTAGCGGGGTTGACCGGGTACGAGCAGTACTTC.

The rearrangement joins TRBV10-3 to TRBJ1-6; no definite D call. The CDR3 consists of 15 residues. V lost 0 bases and J 7 bases, leaving 10 bases between the germline ends. Germline CDR1 is ENHRY and CDR2 is SYGVKD. The CDR3 is CAISESRTGNSPLHF. The CDR3 nucleotides read TGTGCCATCAGTGAGTCAAGGACCGGGAATTCACCCCTCCACTTT.

Concerning this clone itself: This sample includes further DNA sequences coding for the same CDR3. The V call is TRBV6-6, the J call TRBJ1-6; D is undetermined. This CDR3 is 14 amino acids long. Germline V lookup: CDR1 MNHNY, CDR2 SVGAGI (reference sequence). V lost 2 bases and J lost 8, with 10 bases in between. This CDR3 is CASSYGGLDSPLHF. The CDR3, as DNA: TGTGCCAGCAGTTACGGAGGGTTGGATTCACCCCTCCACTTT.

The chain joins TRBV5-1 to TRBJ1-1; no clear D. In germline, CDR1 is SGHRS, CDR2 YFSETQ. The CDR3 totals 12 residues. The V end was cut by 6 bases, the J end by 6 bases, with 12 bases between. In DNA, the CDR3 is TGCGCCAGCAACTCGGGGAATGCTGAAGCTTTCTTT. This translates into CASNSGNAEAFF.

This clone appeared a few times. The rearrangement uses TRBV27 and TRBJ2-2; tentative D call: TRBD2 (6 bases). The germline gives CDR1 MNHEY, CDR2 SMNVEV (reference sequence). V was clipped by 5 bases and J by 1 base, with 17 bases between them. This CDR3 contains 17 residues. The CDR3: CASSIFAGLLNTGELFF. The CDR3 bases are TGTGCCAGCAGTATATTTGCGGGGTTGTTGAACACCGGGGAGCTGTTTTTT.

The chain combines TRBV29-1 with TRBJ2-7; 11 nucleotides agree with TRBD2. In germline, CDR1 is SQVTM, CDR2 ANQGSEA. The J segment lost 2 bases and the V segment lost 8 bases, leaving 5 bases of the junction unmatched. The CDR3 extends over 13 amino acids. The CDR3 DNA is TGCAGCACTACTAGCGGGAGCCCCTACGAGCAGTACTTC. Its protein is CSTTSGSPYEQYF.

V is TRBV18 and J is TRBJ2-3; D tentatively fits TRBD1 or TRBD2 (6 bases each). This CDR3 region has 16 residues. Germline CDR1 KGHSH, CDR2 LQKENI. Trimming shortened V by 0 bases and J by 5 bases, and 15 bases separated the two germline ends. In DNA, the CDR3 is TGTGCCAGCTCACCACCCGTCGGGGGCAATGTAGATACGCAGTATTTT. This sequence encodes CASSPPVGGNVDTQYF.

The chain joins TRBV5-1 to TRBJ1-6, with D maybe TRBD1 (5 bases). This CDR3 is 14 amino acids long. Germline-derived CDR1 and CDR2 are SGHRS and YFSETQ. Trimming took 3 bases from V and 10 from J, leaving 14 bases between them. CDR3 sequence reads: CASSSGTGDSPLHF. CDR3 nucleotides: TGCGCCAGCAGCTCGGGGACGGGTGACTCACCCCTCCACTTT.

A remark on this clone: The sample carries other DNA sequences with the same CDR3. The rearrangement uses TRBV27 and TRBJ2-7, with TRBD1 as a possible D gene (5 bases). CDR1 MNHEY and CDR2 SMNVEV come from the germline V gene (reference sequence). The CDR3 loop spans 13 amino acids. Trimming took 3 bases from V and 0 from J, leaving 6 bases between them. CDR3: CASSFQGSYEQYF. Written as DNA, the CDR3 is TGTGCCAGCAGTTTTCAGGGCTCCTACGAGCAGTACTTC.

CDR3 amino acids: CASSLQRSSSYEQYF. The CDR3 DNA reads TGCGCCAGCAGCTTGCAGCGATCAAGCTCCTACGAGCAGTACTTC. The J gene is TRBJ2-7, the V gene TRBV5-1; D gene uncertain. Germline CDR1 SGHRS, CDR2 YFSETQ. Deletions cut 1 base from V and 0 bases from J, with 11 bases between. This CDR3 has 15 residues.